This entry features one T cell receptor (beta chain) sequence. Its antigen is undetermined. CDR1 is MNHNY, CDR2 SVGAGI, per germline (reference sequence). The V and J ends lost 5 bases and 3 bases respectively, with 17 bases between them. The CDR3 sequence is 16 residues long. This PCR relied on a set of 60 Vbeta primers and 13 Jbeta primers. Generated by immunoSEQ multiplex PCR, the TCRdb table keeps only in-frame clones and is missing some. The sample yields under 250,000 clones, 79% seen once. The sample is drawn from a study of cytomegalovirus exposure and HLA in healthy donors. Findings and caveats of the study: Cytomegalovirus association was assigned to approximately 160 TCR beta chains. For most subjects, TCR beta sequences were reported to predict HLA-A and HLA-B alleles with accuracy. Among donors in an Asian-associated ancestry cluster, a later analysis reportedly found fewer N-insertions than the approximately 700-donor mean.

This clonotype was obtained from a woman aged 25 to 45 in good health and CMV-seropositive. The J gene is TRBJ2-1, the V gene TRBV6-6; perhaps TRBD2 as D (5 bases). Sequencing was performed on PBMCs. Here the CDR3 DNA reads TGTGCCAGCAGTCCGCATCTAGCAGGTTTCTACAATGAGCAGTTCTTC. Amino acids: CASSPHLAGFYNEQFF.